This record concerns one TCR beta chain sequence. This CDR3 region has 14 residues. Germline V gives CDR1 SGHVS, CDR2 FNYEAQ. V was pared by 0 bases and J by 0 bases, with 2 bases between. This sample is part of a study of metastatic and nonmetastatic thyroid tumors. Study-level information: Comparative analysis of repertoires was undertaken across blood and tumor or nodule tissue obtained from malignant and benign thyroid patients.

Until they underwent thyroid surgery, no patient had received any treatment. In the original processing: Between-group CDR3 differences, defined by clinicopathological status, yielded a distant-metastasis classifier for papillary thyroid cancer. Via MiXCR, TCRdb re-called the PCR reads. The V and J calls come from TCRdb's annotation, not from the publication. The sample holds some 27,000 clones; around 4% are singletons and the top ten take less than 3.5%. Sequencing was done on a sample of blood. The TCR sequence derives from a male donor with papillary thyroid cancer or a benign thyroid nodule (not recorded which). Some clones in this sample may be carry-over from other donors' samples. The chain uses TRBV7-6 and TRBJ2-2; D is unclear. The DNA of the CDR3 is TGTGCCAGCAGCTTAGCTGCGAACACCGGGGAGCTGTTTTTT. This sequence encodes CASSLAANTGELFF.